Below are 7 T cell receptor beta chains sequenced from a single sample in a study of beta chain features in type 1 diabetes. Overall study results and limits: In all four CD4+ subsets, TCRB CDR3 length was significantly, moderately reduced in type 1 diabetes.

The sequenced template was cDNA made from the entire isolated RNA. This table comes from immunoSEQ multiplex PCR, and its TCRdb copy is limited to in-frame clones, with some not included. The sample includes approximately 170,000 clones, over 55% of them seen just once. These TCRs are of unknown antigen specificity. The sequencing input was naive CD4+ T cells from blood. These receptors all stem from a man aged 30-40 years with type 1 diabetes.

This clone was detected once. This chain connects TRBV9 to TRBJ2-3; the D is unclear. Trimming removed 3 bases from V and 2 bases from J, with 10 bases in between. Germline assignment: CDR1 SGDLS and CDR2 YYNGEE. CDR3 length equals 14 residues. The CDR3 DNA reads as TGTGCCAGCAGCGGGGCGTCTCACACAGATACGCAGTATTTT. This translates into CASSGASHTDTQYF.

DNA of the CDR3: TGTGCCAGCACCAGAAGAGGACAGAGCTCCTACAATGAGCAGTTCTTC. It translates to CASTRRGQSSYNEQFF. The chain combines TRBV2 with TRBJ2-1; possible D gene TRBD1, 6 bases. The CDR3 length is 16 residues. Germline V lookup: CDR1 SNHLY, CDR2 FYNNEI. V lost 7 bases to trimming and J lost 0 bases, with 16 bases between them. The complete variable domain, with remaining parts taken from reference TRBV2 and TRBJ2-1, reads EPEVTQTPSHQVTQMGQEVILRCVPISNHLYFYWYRQILGQKVEFLVSFYNNEISEKSEIFDDQFSVERPDGSNFTLKIRSTKLEDSAMYFCASTRRGQSSYNEQFFGPGTRLTVL.

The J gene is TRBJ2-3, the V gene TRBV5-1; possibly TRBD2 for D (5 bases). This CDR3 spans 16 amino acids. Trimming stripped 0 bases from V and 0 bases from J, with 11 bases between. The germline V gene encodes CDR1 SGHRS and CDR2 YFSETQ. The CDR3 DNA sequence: TGCGCCAGCAGCTTGGCTTGGACTGACAGCACAGATACGCAGTATTTT. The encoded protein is CASSLAWTDSTDTQYF.

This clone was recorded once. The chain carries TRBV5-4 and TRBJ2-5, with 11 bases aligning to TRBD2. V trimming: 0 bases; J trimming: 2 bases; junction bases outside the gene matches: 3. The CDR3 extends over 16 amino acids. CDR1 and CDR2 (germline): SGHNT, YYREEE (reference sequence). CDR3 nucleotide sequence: TGTGCCAGCAGCTTGGCGATAGCGGGGGGGCAAGAGACCCAGTACTTC. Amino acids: CASSLAIAGGQETQYF.

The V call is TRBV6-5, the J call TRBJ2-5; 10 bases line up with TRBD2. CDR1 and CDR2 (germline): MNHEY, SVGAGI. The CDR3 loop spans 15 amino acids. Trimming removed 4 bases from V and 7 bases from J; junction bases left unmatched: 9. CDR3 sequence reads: CASSSPAGGPGTQYF. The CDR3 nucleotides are TGTGCCAGCAGTTCCCCAGCGGGGGGGCCAGGGACCCAGTACTTC.

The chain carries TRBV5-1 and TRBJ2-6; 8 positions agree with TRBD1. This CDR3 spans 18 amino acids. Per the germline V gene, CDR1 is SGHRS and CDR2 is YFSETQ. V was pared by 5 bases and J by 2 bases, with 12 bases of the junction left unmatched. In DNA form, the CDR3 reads TGCGCCAGCAGAACCCCCTGGGCAGGGGGCCCTGGGGCCAACGTCCTGACTTTC. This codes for CASRTPWAGGPGANVLTF.

The CDR3 coding sequence is TGCAGCGTTGTCACAGGGGGAGCCAAAAACATTCAGTACTTC. Translating gives CSVVTGGAKNIQYF. The chain joins TRBV29-1 to TRBJ2-4; 8 bases agree with TRBD1. The CDR3 is 14 amino acids. The V gene's germline CDR1 is SQVTM and CDR2 ANQGSEA. V was pared by 4 bases and J by 0 bases, with 2 bases of the junction left unmatched.